This T cell receptor (beta chain) comes out of a study of blood T cells in healthy people across ages. The V end lost 3 bases, the J end lost 6 bases, and 14 bases lay between the germline ends. The CDR3 is 14 amino acids. Germline lookup yields CDR1 SGHTA and CDR2 FQGNSA. Study-wide points: Naive T cell percentage showed a strong correlation with TCR beta diversity.

Remarks on this clonotype: What it binds is not known.

The second PCR ran about 7 to 12 cycles with a sample-barcoded 5' primer and J-beta primers. TCRdb passed the 5' RACE reads through MiXCR, listing each CDR3 protein once. The sample carries about 1.6 million distinct CDR3 sequences, around 36% recorded once. The rearrangement joins TRBV7-2 to TRBJ1-1; TRBD1 is a possible D gene (6 bases). The TCR comes from a woman between 25 and 40 years old in good health. Sample: blood. Here the CDR3 reads CASSFLGARAEAFF. The CDR3 DNA sequence: TGTGCCAGCAGCTTTTTGGGGGCTAGGGCTGAAGCTTTCTTT.